This T cell receptor beta chain was recovered during a study of T-cell memory formation after mild COVID-19. Study-wide context: Among the donors, TCR clusters were largely specific to each donor. Study conclusions and caveats: Nothing confirmed that second-wave clones peaking on day 37 were specific for SARS-CoV-2.

UMIs and sample barcodes were carried by the TCR alpha and TCR beta cDNA libraries that 5'RACE produced using constant-segment primers. TCRdb called the 5' RACE reads again in MiXCR, with one record for every CDR3 protein. The sample records 50,000 to 70,000 distinct CDR3 sequences, over 9% being singletons. This CDR3 has 16 amino acids. The V gene's germline CDR1 is DFQATT and CDR2 SNEGSKA (reference sequence). V was pared by 6 bases and J by 0 bases, with 18 bases between. This clonotype has ten or more counts. Its specificity is not known. Sequenced sample: PBMCs or a T cell subset sorted from them (not recorded which). The chain combines TRBV20-1 with TRBJ2-1; D is possibly TRBD2 (6 bases). The TCR was taken from a man younger than 35 who had mild COVID-19 (a few samples of this study predate the infection). Cell type and time point are not known. The CDR3: CSANHPYGGSYNEQFF. The CDR3 DNA is TGCAGTGCGAACCACCCCTACGGGGGCTCCTACAATGAGCAGTTCTTC.